This entry is about one TCR beta chain. This CDR3 contains 14 residues. The germline gives CDR1 MDHEN, CDR2 SYDVKM. The germline V and J ends were trimmed by 6 bases and 5 bases, with 13 bases remaining between them. These data are taken from a study of blood T cell repertoires in COVID-19. Sequencing was performed with immunoSEQ multiplex PCR; in TCRdb, only in-frame clones are kept and a portion is missing. The sample consists of about 29,000 clones, approximately 86% of them appearing once. The source material was peripheral blood. This sequence was found in a man at least 80 years old with active or convalescent COVID-19. V is TRBV28 and J is TRBJ1-4; maybe TRBD1 (6 bases). CDR3 loop: CASSTGTRNEKLFF. The CDR3 DNA is TGTGCCAGCAGCACCGGGACACGGAATGAAAAACTGTTTTTT. The variable domain in full, completed from reference TRBV28 and TRBJ1-4, reads DVKVTQSSRYLVKRTGEKVFLECVQDMDHENMFWYRQDPGLGLRLIYFSYDVKMKEKGDIPEGYSVSREKKERFSLILESASTNQTSMYLCASSTGTRNEKLFFGSGTQLSVL.